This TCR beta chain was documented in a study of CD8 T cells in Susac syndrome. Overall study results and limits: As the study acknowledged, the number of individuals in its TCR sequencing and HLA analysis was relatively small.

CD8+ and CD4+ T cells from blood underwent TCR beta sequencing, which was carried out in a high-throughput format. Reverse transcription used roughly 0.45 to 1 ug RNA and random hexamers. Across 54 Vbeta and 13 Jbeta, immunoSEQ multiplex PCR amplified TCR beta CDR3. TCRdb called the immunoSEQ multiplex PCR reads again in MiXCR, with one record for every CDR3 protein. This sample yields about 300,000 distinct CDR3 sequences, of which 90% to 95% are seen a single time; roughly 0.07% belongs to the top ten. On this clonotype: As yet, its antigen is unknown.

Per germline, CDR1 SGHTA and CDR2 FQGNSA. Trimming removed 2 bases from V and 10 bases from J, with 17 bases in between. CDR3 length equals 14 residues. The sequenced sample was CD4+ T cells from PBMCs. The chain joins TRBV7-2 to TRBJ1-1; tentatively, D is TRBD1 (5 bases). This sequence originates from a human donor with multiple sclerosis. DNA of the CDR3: TGTGCCAGCAGCTTATCAGAGACGCAGGGAGGAGCTTTCTTT. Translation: CASSLSETQGGAFF. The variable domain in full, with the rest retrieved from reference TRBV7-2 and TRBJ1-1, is GAGVSQSPSNKVTEKGKDVELRCDPISGHTALYWYRQSLGQGLEFLIYFQGNSAPDKSGLPSDRFSAERTGGSVSTLTIQRTQQEDSAVYLCASSLSETQGGAFFGQGTRLTVV.